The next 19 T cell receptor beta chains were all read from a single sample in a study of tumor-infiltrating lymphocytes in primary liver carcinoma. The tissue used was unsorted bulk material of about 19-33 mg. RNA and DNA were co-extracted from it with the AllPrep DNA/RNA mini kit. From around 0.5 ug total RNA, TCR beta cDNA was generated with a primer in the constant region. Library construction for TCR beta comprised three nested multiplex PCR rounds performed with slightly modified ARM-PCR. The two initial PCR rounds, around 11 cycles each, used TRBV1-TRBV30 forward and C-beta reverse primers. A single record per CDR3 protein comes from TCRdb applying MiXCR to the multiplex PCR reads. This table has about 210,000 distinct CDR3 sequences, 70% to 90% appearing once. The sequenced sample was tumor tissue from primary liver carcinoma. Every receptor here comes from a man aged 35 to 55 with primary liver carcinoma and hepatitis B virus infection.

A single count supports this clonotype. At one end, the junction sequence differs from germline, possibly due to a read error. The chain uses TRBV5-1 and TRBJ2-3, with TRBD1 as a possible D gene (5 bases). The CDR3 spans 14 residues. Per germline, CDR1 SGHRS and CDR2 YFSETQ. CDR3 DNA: TGCGCCAGTGTGAGAAGGGGAAGCACAGATACACAGTATTTT. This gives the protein CASVRRGSTDTQYF.

Here the CDR3 DNA reads TGTGCCAGCAATCCCGGACAGGCCTACGAGCAGTACTTC. It codes for CASNPGQAYEQYF. This chain connects TRBV28 to TRBJ2-7; the match to TRBD1 covers 7 bases. The CDR3 loop spans 13 amino acids. Per the germline V gene, CDR1 is MDHEN and CDR2 is SYDVKM. Trimming cost V 7 bases and J 2 bases; bases outside gene matches: 5.

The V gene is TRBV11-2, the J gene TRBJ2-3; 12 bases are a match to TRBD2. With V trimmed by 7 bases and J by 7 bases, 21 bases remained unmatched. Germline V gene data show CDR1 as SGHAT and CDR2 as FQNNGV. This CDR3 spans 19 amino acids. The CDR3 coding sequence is TGTGCCAGCAACCGATGGCCGAGACTAGCGGGAGAGAGGACAAATACGCAGTATTTT. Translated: CASNRWPRLAGERTNTQYF.

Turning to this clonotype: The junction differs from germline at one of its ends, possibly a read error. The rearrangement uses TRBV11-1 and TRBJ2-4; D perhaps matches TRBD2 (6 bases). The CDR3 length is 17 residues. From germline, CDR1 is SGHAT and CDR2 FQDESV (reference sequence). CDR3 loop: CARSCPGTRGTKNIQYF. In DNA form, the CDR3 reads TGTGCCAGAAGCTGTCCCGGGACTCGCGGTACCAAAAACATTCAGTACTTC. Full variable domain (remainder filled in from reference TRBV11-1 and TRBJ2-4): EAEVAQSPRYKITEKSQAVAFWCDPISGHATLYWYRQILGQGPELLVQFQDESVVDDSQLPKDRFSAERLKGVDSTLKIQPAELGDSAMYLCARSCPGTRGTKNIQYFGAGTRLSVL.

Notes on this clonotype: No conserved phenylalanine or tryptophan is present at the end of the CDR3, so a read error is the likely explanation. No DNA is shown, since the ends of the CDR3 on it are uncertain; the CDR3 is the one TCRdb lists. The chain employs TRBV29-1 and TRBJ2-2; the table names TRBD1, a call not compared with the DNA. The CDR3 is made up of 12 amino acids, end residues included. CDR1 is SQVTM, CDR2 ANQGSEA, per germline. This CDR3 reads CSVPEGSGELLL.

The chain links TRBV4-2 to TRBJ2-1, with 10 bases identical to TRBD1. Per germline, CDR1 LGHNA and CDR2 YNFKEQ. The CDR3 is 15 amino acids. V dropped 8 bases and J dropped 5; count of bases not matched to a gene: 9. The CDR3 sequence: CASHAGGQGNNEQFF. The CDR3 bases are TGTGCCAGCCACGCCGGGGGACAGGGGAACAATGAGCAGTTCTTC.

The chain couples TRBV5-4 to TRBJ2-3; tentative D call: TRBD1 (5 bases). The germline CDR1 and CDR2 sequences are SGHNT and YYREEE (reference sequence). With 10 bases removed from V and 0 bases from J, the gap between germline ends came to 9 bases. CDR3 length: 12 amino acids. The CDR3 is CADSLSTDTQYF. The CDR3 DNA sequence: TGTGCCGACAGCTTGAGCACAGATACGCAGTATTTT.

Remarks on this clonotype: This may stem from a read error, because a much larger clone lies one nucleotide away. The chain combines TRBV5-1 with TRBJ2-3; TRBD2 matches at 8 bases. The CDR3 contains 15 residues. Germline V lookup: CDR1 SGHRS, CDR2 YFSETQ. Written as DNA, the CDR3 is TGCACCAGCAGCTGGGTAGCGGGGAGCACAGATACGCAGTATTTT. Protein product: CTSSWVAGSTDTQYF.

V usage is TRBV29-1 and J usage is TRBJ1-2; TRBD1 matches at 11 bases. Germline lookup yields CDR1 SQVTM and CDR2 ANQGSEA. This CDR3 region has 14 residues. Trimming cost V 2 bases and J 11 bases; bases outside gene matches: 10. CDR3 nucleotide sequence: TGCAGCGTTGAATGGACAGGGGGCGCGGGGGGTTACACCTTC. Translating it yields CSVEWTGGAGGYTF.

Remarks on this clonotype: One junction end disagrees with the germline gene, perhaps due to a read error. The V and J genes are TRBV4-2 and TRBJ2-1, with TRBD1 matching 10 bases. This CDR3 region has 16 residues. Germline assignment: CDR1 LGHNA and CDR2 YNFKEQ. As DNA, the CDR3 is TGTGCCAGTAGCCACGCCGGGGGACAGGGGATCAATGAGCAGTTGTTC. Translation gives CASSHAGGQGINEQLF.

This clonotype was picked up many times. The DNA for the CDR3 is TGTGCCAGCAGCTTAGGATATGAGGGGTCCCTCCACTTT. It codes for CASSLGYEGSLHF. The V gene is TRBV7-2, the J gene TRBJ1-6, with D perhaps TRBD1 (5 bases). CDR1 and CDR2 (germline): SGHTA, FQGNSA. CDR3 size: 13 residues. Between the trimmed V and J ends, which lost 1 base and 14 bases, there was a span of 12 bases.

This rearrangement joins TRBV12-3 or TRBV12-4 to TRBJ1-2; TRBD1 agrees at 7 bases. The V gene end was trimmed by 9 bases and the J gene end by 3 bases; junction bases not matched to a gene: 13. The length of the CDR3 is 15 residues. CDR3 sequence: CARSAQTGMDYGYTF. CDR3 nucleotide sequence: TGTGCCAGAAGTGCCCAGACAGGGATGGACTATGGCTACACCTTC.

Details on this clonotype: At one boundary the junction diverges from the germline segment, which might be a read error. The CDR3 here is CASSEALLGGANTRELFF. The CDR3 DNA is TGTGCCAGCAGTGAAGCGCTCCTAGGTGGAGCGAACACCAGGGAGCTGTTTTTT. The V gene is TRBV6-1, the J gene TRBJ2-2; no reliable D call. From germline, CDR1 is MNHNS and CDR2 SASEGT. This CDR3 comprises 18 residues.

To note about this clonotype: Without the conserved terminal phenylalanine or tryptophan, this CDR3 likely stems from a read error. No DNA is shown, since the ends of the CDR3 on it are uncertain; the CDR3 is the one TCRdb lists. CDR3 sequence reads: CSGTSGKLNKQSI. The rearrangement links TRBV29-1 to TRBJ2-1; the table's D call TRBD2 went unverified against the DNA. The CDR3 is 13 residues long, ends included. Germline V gives CDR1 SQVTM, CDR2 ANQGSEA.

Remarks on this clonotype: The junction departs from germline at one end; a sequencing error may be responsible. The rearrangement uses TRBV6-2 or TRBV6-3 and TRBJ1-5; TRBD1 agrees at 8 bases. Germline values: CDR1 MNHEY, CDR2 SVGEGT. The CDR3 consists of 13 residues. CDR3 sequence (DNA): TGTGCCAGCAAGTACAGGGGGAGACAGCCCCACCATTTT. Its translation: CASKYRGRQPHHF.

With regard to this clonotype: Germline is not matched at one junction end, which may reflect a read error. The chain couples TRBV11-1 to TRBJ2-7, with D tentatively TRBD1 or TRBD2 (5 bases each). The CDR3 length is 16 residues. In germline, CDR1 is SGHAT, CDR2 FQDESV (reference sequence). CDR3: CANSLRVRASLGEQYF. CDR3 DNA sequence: TGTGCCAACAGCCTGCGCGTCAGAGCGTCCCTGGGGGAGCAGTACTTT.

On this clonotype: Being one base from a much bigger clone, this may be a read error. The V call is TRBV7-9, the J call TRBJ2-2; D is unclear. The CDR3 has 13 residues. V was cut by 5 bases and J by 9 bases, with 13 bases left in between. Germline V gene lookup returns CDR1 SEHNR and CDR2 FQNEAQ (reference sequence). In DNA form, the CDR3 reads TGTGCCAGCAGCCCCGGGTTTCCCAGGGAGCTGTTTTTT. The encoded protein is CASSPGFPRELFF.

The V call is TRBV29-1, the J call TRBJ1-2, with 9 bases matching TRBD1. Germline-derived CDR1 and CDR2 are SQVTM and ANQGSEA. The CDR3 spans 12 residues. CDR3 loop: CIVGQGRMGYTF. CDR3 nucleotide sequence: TGCATCGTGGGACAGGGACGGATGGGCTACACCTTC.

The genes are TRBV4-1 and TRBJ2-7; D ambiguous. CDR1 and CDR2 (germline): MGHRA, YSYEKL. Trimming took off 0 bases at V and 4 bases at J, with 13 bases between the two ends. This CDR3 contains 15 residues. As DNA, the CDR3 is TGCGCCAGCAGCCAAGATTCTAACGAGATTTACGAGCAGTACTTC. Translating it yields CASSQDSNEIYEQYF.